One and the same sample provided the 19 T cell receptor beta chains below, sequenced in a study of CD8+CD57+ T cells in acquired aplastic anemia. The use of genomic DNA as template underpinned the TCR beta VDJ and CDR3 profiling. One entry per CDR3 protein results from TCRdb running MiXCR on the reads. The sample yields some 200,000 distinct CDR3 sequences, 30% to 40% seen once. Sequencing was carried out using sorted CD4+, CD8+, or CD8+CD57+ T cells (not recorded which) from PBMCs. The source is a human donor in good health, serving as a control.

This clonotype showed up many times. V is TRBV25-1 and J is TRBJ1-3; 12 bases map to TRBD1. The CDR3 spans 16 residues. J was trimmed by 5 bases and V by 1 base; bases with no gene match: 3. Germline CDR1 reads MGHDK; CDR2 reads SYGVNS. The CDR3 DNA reads as TGTGCCAGCAGTGAATCGGGACAGGGGGCGCGAAACACCATATATTTT. It translates to CASSESGQGARNTIYF.

This chain uses TRBV29-1 with TRBJ1-1; TRBD1 aligns across 9 bases. V lost 6 bases, J lost 10 bases, and 12 bases stayed unmatched. This CDR3 spans 13 amino acids. Germline CDR1 and CDR2: SQVTM and ANQGSEA. Here the CDR3 reads CSVGRDRDFRAFF. CDR3 DNA: TGCAGCGTAGGCCGGGACAGGGACTTTAGAGCTTTCTTT.

This chain connects TRBV9 to TRBJ2-3; TRBD1 matches 8 bases. Germline lookup yields CDR1 SGDLS and CDR2 YYNGEE. The junction had 11 bases not matched to a gene; V was cut back by 7 bases and J by 4 bases. The CDR3 loop spans 15 amino acids. CDR3 nucleotide sequence: TGTGCCAGCCACTTAGGACAGGGTCAACCAGATACGCAGTATTTT. Amino acid sequence: CASHLGQGQPDTQYF.

The chain combines TRBV28 with TRBJ1-5; 8 bases line up with TRBD1. Germline lookup yields CDR1 MDHEN and CDR2 SYDVKM. V shed 7 bases, J shed 6 bases, and the junction held 8 bases outside the gene matches. The CDR3 has 14 amino acids. The CDR3 coding sequence is TGTGCCAGCAACCCAGGGGGCGCGGGTCAGCCCCAGCATTTT. It translates to CASNPGGAGQPQHF.

The chain has TRBV10-3 and TRBJ1-2; tentatively, D is TRBD1 (5 bases). CDR1 is ENHRY, CDR2 SYGVKD, per germline. CDR3 length: 14 residues. V was trimmed by 2 bases and J by 4 bases, leaving 11 bases between them. The CDR3 loop is CAISEGERGYGYTF. The CDR3 coding sequence is TGTGCCATCAGTGAGGGAGAGAGGGGCTATGGCTACACCTTC.

This clonotype was detected only a few times. This sequence joins TRBV6-5 and TRBJ1-2; D remains unclear. CDR3 length: 13 residues. The germline gives CDR1 MNHEY, CDR2 SVGAGI. The V end was cut by 4 bases, the J end by 4 bases, with 10 bases between. CDR3 nucleotide sequence: TGTGCCAGCAGTTTTTCGGCGGGCTATGGCTACACCTTC. Its translation: CASSFSAGYGYTF.

The genes are TRBV5-1 and TRBJ2-2; a possible D gene is TRBD2 (5 bases). The germline V gene has CDR1 SGHRS and CDR2 YFSETQ. This CDR3 is 16 amino acids long. Deletions cut 4 bases from V and 1 base from J, with 14 bases between. The CDR3 region is CASSRSEGRNTGELFF. CDR3 DNA sequence: TGCGCCAGCAGCCGGAGTGAGGGTAGGAACACCGGGGAGCTGTTTTTT.

V and J are TRBV20-1 and TRBJ2-3; weak D call: TRBD1 (5 bases). The germline V and J ends were trimmed by 6 bases and 6 bases, with 7 bases remaining between them. This CDR3 is built from 10 residues. Germline V CDR1 and CDR2: DFQATT, SNEGSKA (reference sequence). CDR3 DNA: TGCAGTGCCGCAGGGGATACGCAGTATTTT. This sequence encodes CSAAGDTQYF.

Comments on this clonotype: A much bigger clone sits one base away, suggesting this may be a read error. This rearrangement joins TRBV19 to TRBJ1-1; D may be TRBD1 (6 bases). CDR1 LNHDA and CDR2 SQIVND come from the germline V gene (reference sequence). The CDR3 consists of 13 residues. The CDR3 bases are TGTGCCAGTAGTATAAGGGGGGCCACTGAAGGTTTCTTT. Its translation: CASSIRGATEGFF.

In this sample, this clonotype turned up many times. The chain uses TRBV4-1 and TRBJ2-3; D is unresolved. The CDR3 runs to 15 residues. Germline V gives CDR1 MGHRA, CDR2 YSYEKL. Trimming left V 4 bases short and J 1 base short, with 12 bases between. Here the CDR3 reads CASSPRDPGTDTQYF. The CDR3 nucleotides are TGCGCCAGCAGCCCACGCGACCCTGGCACAGATACGCAGTATTTT.

This clonotype was found many times. The chain is built from TRBV18 and TRBJ1-5, with D uncertain. CDR1 and CDR2 from the germline V gene are KGHSH and LQKENI. The CDR3 sequence is 12 residues long. Trimming took 2 bases from V and 7 from J, leaving 6 bases between them. The CDR3, as DNA: TGTGCCAGCTCACCAGATAACCAGCCCCAGCATTTT. It specifies CASSPDNQPQHF.

In its sample, this clonotype was seen many times. V and J are TRBV7-8 and TRBJ1-1; tentatively, D is TRBD1 (5 bases). Germline V CDR1 and CDR2: SGHVS, FQNEAQ. The CDR3 is 13 residues long. With 3 bases removed from V and 4 bases from J, the gap between germline ends came to 9 bases. Here the CDR3 reads CASSFQGLTEAFF. DNA for the CDR3: TGTGCCAGCAGCTTTCAGGGACTCACTGAAGCTTTCTTT. The entire variable domain, with the rest obtained from reference TRBV7-8 and TRBJ1-1, is as follows: GAGVSQSPRYKVAKRGQDVALRCDPISGHVSLFWYQQALGQGPEFLTYFQNEAQLDKSGLPSDRFFAERPEGSVSTLKIQRTQQEDSAVYLCASSFQGLTEAFFGQGTRLTVV.

The CDR3 DNA reads TGCGCCAGCACCCCGGGACTAGCGGTCCTCGGGGGTTACTACGAGCAGTACTTC. It codes for CASTPGLAVLGGYYEQYF. V is TRBV5-1 and J is TRBJ2-7; the match to TRBD2 covers 11 bases. CDR3 size: 18 residues. Germline V gives CDR1 SGHRS, CDR2 YFSETQ. V lost 6 bases and J lost 3; bases outside the gene matches: 17.

V is TRBV7-6 and J is TRBJ2-5; no firm D call. The CDR3 extends over 12 amino acids. V lost 4 bases and J 4 bases, leaving 7 bases between the germline ends. Germline V CDR1 and CDR2: SGHVS, FNYEAQ. The CDR3 protein is CASSSSGETQYF. CDR3 sequence (DNA): TGTGCCAGCAGCTCATCTGGAGAGACCCAGTACTTC.

With regard to this clonotype: Being one base from a much bigger clone, this may be a read error. The CDR3 carries no conserved terminal phenylalanine or tryptophan, so it likely arises from a read error. The rearrangement joins TRBV7-2 to TRBJ2-3; TRBD2 matches 9 bases. Trimming cost V 3 bases and J 0 bases; bases outside gene matches: 1. CDR3 size: 15 residues. CDR1 and CDR2 (germline): SGHTA, FQGNSA. The chain's CDR3 is CASSLAGGSTDTQYL. DNA of the CDR3: TGTGCCAGCAGCTTGGCGGGGGGGAGCACAGATACGCAGTATCTT.

The rearrangement uses TRBV12-3 or TRBV12-4 and TRBJ2-1, with TRBD2 matching 12 bases. This CDR3 is built from 14 residues. V was clipped by 6 bases and J by 6 bases; unmatched bases: 3. The CDR3 loop reads CASREGLAGNEQFF. CDR3 in DNA: TGTGCCAGCAGAGAGGGACTAGCGGGCAATGAGCAGTTCTTC.

In this sample, this clonotype turned up a few times. This CDR3 is CASSYSGVDQPQHF. DNA of the CDR3: TGTGCCAGCAGTTACTCGGGGGTCGACCAGCCCCAGCATTTT. This chain connects TRBV6-5 to TRBJ1-5; a weak D match, TRBD1 (5 bases). This CDR3 comprises 14 residues. V shed 0 bases and J shed 7 bases, with 10 bases lying between them. Germline-derived CDR1 and CDR2 are MNHEY and SVGAGI.

Only a few counts were recorded for this clonotype. This chain connects TRBV6-5 to TRBJ1-3; D is undetermined. This CDR3 region has 15 residues. Per germline, CDR1 MNHEY and CDR2 SVGAGI. Trimming removed 0 bases from V and 2 bases from J, with 8 bases in between. The CDR3 loop is CASSYSIGAGNTIYF. The CDR3 DNA reads as TGTGCCAGCAGTTACTCGATCGGGGCTGGAAACACCATATATTTT.

This clonotype was seen once. A much larger clone lies a single base off, so this may be a read error. CDR3 sequence reads: CTSSLSGQGTEAFF. CDR3 DNA: TGTACCAGCAGCTTATCAGGACAGGGCACTGAAGCTTTCTTT. The V call is TRBV7-9, the J call TRBJ1-1; 8 nucleotides agree with TRBD1. Germline V gives CDR1 SEHNR, CDR2 FQNEAQ (reference sequence). This CDR3 is built from 14 residues.